These 11 T cell receptor beta chains originate from one sample sequenced in a study of T cell responses to AZD1222 COVID-19 vaccine. Libraries were prepared by immunoSEQ multiplex PCR; TCRdb keeps only in-frame clonotypes and omits some of them. Here the sample spans 150,000 to 200,000 clones, approximately 92% being singletons. The sequenced sample was peripheral blood, obtained on day 0 of AZD1222 vaccination. The receptor set was obtained from an adult in good health.

J is TRBJ1-2 and V is TRBV10-3; 11 bases fit TRBD1. With 8 bases clipped from V and 1 base from J, the junction kept 3 bases outside the gene matches. The CDR3 covers 14 residues. Germline V gene lookup returns CDR1 ENHRY and CDR2 SYGVKD. CDR3 region: CAIRGQGDNYGYTF. The DNA for the CDR3 is TGTGCCATCCGGGGACAGGGGGATAACTATGGCTACACCTTC.

V gene TRBV11-2 combines with J gene TRBJ2-1, with D tentatively TRBD2 (5 bases). CDR1 and CDR2 (germline): SGHAT, FQNNGV. With 1 base removed from V and 9 bases from J, the gap between germline ends came to 10 bases. The CDR3 is 13 residues long. The CDR3 loop reads CASSLGLSGEQFF. The DNA of the CDR3 is TGTGCCAGCAGCTTAGGACTAAGTGGTGAGCAGTTCTTC.

This clone was picked up one time. CDR3: CASSTRGVGSNQPQHF. The DNA for the CDR3 is TGTGCCAGCAGCACCCGCGGGGTCGGGAGCAATCAGCCCCAGCATTTT. The V call is TRBV28, the J call TRBJ1-5; no definite D call. Trimming removed 6 bases from V and 1 base from J, with 16 bases in between. The V gene's germline CDR1 is MDHEN and CDR2 SYDVKM. The CDR3 has 16 amino acids.

The chain joins TRBV19 to TRBJ1-5, with D perhaps TRBD1 (5 bases). Trimming removed 7 bases at V and 4 bases at J, with 14 bases between. Per the germline V gene, CDR1 is LNHDA and CDR2 is SQIVND (reference sequence). This CDR3 is built from 14 residues. The CDR3 DNA reads TGTGCCAGTACGGACGGGGGTGGTAATCAGCCCCAGCATTTT. Residues: CASTDGGGNQPQHF.

The V and J genes are TRBV2 and TRBJ2-3; tentatively, D is TRBD1 (6 bases). The V and J ends lost 5 bases and 6 bases respectively, with 18 bases between them. CDR1 is SNHLY and CDR2 is FYNNEI in the germline V gene. This CDR3 region has 15 residues. The CDR3 loop is CASSSGQTLGDTQYF. CDR3 DNA: TGTGCCAGCAGTTCTGGACAGACCCTAGGGGATACGCAGTATTTT.

The rearrangement joins TRBV27 to TRBJ2-1, with 7 bases fitting TRBD1. CDR1 and CDR2 (germline): MNHEY, SMNVEV (reference sequence). V lost 8 bases and J lost 5; bases outside the gene matches: 9. CDR3 size: 14 residues. The CDR3 sequence: CASQTGVSHNEQFF. CDR3 DNA sequence: TGTGCCAGCCAAACAGGGGTATCCCACAATGAGCAGTTCTTC.

The rearrangement links TRBV6-5 to TRBJ1-2; 8 nucleotides match TRBD1. The germline CDR1 and CDR2 sequences are MNHEY and SVGAGI. V trimming: 7 bases; J trimming: 2 bases; junction bases outside the gene matches: 9. This CDR3 region has 15 residues. The CDR3 DNA sequence: TGTGCCAGCATTCCCGGACAGGGCCTCAACTATGGCTACACCTTC. Translation gives CASIPGQGLNYGYTF.

This chain uses TRBV27 with TRBJ2-7; D gene uncertain. V was shortened by 0 bases and J by 7 bases, with 10 bases between the two germline ends. This CDR3 region has 13 residues. Germline-derived CDR1 and CDR2 are MNHEY and SMNVEV (reference sequence). In nucleotides, the CDR3 is TGTGCCAGCAGTTTATCTCCGGCGGCAGAGCAGTACTTC. This translates into CASSLSPAAEQYF.

V usage is TRBV5-4 and J usage is TRBJ2-7, with unresolved D. The CDR3 spans 13 residues. Trimming stripped 4 bases from V and 3 bases from J, with 11 bases between. Germline V gives CDR1 SGHNT, CDR2 YYREEE (reference sequence). Written as DNA, the CDR3 is TGTGCCAGCAGCGTTGGTCCTATCTACGAGCAGTACTTC. It encodes CASSVGPIYEQYF.

This chain joins TRBV6-2 or TRBV6-3 and TRBJ2-2; D not resolved. CDR3 length equals 14 residues. The V end lost 4 bases, the J end lost 3 bases, and 9 bases lay between the germline ends. CDR1 is MNHEY and CDR2 is SVGEGT in the germline V gene. CDR3 residues: CASSFPRYTGELFF. In DNA form, the CDR3 reads TGTGCCAGCAGTTTTCCTCGCTACACCGGGGAGCTGTTTTTT.

This chain connects TRBV5-5 to TRBJ2-2; D ambiguous. Germline values: CDR1 SGHKS, CDR2 YYEKEE (reference sequence). The V and J ends lost 0 bases and 4 bases respectively, with 4 bases between them. CDR3 length: 13 amino acids. The CDR3 DNA follows: TGTGCCAGCAGCTTGGAGGGCACCGGGGAGCTGTTTTTT. This sequence encodes CASSLEGTGELFF.